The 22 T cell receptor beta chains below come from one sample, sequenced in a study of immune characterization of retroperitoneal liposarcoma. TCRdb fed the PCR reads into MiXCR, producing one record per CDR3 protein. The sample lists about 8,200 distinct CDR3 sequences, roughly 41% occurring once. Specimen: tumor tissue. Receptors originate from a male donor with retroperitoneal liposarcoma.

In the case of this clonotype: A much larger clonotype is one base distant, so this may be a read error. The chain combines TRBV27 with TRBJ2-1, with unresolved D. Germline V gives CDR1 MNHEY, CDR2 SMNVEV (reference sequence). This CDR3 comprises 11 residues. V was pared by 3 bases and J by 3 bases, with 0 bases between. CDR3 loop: CASSFYNEQFF. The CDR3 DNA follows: TGTGCCAGCAGTTTCTACAATGAGCAGTTCTTC.

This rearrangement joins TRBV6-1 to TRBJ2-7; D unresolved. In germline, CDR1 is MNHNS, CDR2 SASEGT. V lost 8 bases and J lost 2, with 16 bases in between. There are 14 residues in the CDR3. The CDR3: CASETSEPPYEQYF. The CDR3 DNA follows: TGTGCCAGCGAAACCTCGGAGCCTCCCTACGAGCAGTACTTC.

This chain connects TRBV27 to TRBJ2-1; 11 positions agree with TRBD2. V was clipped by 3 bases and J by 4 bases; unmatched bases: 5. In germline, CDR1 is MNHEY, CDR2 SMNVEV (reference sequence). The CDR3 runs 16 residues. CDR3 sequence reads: CASSLASGGLYNEQFF. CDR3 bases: TGTGCCAGCAGTTTGGCTAGCGGGGGGCTGTACAATGAGCAGTTCTTC.

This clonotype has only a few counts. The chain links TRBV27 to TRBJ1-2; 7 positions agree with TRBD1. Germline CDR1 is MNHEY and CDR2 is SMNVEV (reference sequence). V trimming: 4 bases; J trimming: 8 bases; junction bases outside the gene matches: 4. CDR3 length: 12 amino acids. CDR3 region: CASSSGGWGYTF. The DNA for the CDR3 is TGTGCCAGCAGTTCAGGGGGGTGGGGCTACACCTTC.

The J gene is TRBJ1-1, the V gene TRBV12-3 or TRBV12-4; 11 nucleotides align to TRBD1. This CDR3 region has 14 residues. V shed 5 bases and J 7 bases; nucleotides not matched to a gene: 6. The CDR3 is CASSKGQGGREAFF. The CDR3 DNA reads TGTGCCAGCAGTAAGGGACAGGGGGGCCGTGAAGCTTTCTTT.

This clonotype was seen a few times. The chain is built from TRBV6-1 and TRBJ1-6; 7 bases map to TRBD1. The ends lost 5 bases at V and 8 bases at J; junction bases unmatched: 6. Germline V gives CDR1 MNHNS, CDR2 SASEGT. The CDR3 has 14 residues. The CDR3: CASSRQGSDSPLHF. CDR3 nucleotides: TGTGCCAGCAGTCGACAGGGATCTGATTCACCCCTCCACTTT.

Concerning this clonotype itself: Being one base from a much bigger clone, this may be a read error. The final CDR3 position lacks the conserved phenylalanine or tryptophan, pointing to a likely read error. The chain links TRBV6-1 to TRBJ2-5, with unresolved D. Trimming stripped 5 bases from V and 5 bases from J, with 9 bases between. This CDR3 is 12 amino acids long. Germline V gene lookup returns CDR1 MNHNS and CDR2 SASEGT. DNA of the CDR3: TGTGCCAGCAGTACCACTGGGGAGACCCAGTACCTC. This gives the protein CASSTTGETQYL.

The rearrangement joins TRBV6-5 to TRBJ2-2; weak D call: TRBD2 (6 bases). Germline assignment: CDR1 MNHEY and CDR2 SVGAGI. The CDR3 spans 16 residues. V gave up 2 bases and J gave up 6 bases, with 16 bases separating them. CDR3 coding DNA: TGTGCCAGCAGTTACGTTGGGACTCAAGGGTCCGGGGAGCTGTTTTTT. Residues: CASSYVGTQGSGELFF.

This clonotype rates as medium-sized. The CDR3 spells CASSYLAESAYNEQYF. CDR3 bases: TGTGCCAGCAGTTACTTGGCTGAGTCGGCTTACAATGAGCAGTACTTC. The chain recombines TRBV6-6 with TRBJ2-1, with D hard to call. The J call is in doubt because the DNA end fits TRBJ2-7 better. The CDR3 runs 16 residues. From germline, CDR1 is MNHNY and CDR2 SVGAGI (reference sequence).

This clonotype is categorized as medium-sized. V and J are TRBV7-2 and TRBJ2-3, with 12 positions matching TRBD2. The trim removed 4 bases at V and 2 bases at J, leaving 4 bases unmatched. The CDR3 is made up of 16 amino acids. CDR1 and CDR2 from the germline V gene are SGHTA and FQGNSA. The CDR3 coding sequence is TGTGCCAGCAGCTCAGGACTAGCGGGAACCACAGATACGCAGTATTTT. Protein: CASSSGLAGTTDTQYF.

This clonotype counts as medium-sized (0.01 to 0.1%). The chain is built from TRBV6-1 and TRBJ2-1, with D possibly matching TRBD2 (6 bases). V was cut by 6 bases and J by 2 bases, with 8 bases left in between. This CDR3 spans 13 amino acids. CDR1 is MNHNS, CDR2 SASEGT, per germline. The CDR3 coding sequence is TGTGCCAGCAGAACGGGGGCCTACAATGAGCAGTTCTTC. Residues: CASRTGAYNEQFF.

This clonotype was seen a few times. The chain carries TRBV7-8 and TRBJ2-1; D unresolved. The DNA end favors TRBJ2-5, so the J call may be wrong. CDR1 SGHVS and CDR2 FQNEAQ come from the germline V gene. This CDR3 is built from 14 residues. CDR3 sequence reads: CASSLAVEQETQYF. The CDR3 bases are TGTGCCAGCAGCTTAGCGGTAGAACAAGAGACCCAGTACTTC.

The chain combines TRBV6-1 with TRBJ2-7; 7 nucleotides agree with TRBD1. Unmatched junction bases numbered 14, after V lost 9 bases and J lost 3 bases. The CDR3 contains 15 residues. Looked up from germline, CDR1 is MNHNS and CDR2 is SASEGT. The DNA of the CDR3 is TGTGCCAGTAACTGGGACAGCCCGACAATCTACGAGCAGTACTTC. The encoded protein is CASNWDSPTIYEQYF.

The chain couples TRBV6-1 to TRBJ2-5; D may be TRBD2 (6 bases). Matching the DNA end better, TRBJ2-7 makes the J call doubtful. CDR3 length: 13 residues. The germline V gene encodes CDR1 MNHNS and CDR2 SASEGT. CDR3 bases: TGTGCCAGCAGTTACACTAGCTCTTTCGAGCAGTACTTC. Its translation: CASSYTSSFEQYF.

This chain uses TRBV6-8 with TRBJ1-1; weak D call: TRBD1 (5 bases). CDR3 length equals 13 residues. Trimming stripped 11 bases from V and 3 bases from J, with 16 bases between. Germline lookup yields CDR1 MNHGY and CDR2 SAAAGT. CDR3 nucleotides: TGTGCCGCCAACAGGCTATTGGACACTGAAGCTTTCTTT. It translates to CAANRLLDTEAFF.

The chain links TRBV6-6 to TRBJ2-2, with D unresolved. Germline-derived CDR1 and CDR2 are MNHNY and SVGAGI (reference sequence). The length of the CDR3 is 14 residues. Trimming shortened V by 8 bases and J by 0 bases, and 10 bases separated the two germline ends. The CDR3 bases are TGTGCCAGCCTCAGACCCTCGAACACCGGGGAGCTGTTTTTT. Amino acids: CASLRPSNTGELFF.

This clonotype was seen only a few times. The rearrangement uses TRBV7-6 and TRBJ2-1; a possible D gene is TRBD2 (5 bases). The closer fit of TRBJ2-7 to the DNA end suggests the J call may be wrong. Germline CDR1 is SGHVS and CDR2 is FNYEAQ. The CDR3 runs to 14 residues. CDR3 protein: CASSSRLRGNEQYF. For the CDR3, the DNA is TGTGCCAGCAGCTCGAGGCTTCGGGGAAATGAGCAGTACTTC.

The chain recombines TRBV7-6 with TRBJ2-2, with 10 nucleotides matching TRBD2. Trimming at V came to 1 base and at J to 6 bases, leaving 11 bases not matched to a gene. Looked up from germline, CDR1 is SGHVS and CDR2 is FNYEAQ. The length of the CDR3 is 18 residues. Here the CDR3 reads CASSLVISGGPNAGELFF. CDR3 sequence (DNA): TGTGCCAGCAGCTTAGTGATTAGCGGGGGGCCTAACGCCGGGGAGCTGTTTTTT. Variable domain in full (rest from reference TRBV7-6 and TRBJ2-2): GAGVSQSPRYKVTKRGQDVALRCDPISGHVSLYWYRQALGQGPEFLTYFNYEAQQDKSGLPNDRFSAERPEGSISTLTIQRTEQRDSAMYRCASSLVISGGPNAGELFFGEGSRLTVL.

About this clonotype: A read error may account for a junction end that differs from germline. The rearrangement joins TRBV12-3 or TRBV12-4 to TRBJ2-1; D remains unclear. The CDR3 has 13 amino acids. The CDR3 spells CASSFGRVSAWYF. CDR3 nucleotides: TGTGCCAGCAGCTTCGGACGGGTCTCGGCATGGTACTTC.

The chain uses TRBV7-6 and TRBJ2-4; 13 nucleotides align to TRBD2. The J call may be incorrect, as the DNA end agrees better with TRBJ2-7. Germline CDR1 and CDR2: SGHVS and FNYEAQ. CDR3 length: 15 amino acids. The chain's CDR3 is CASSTTSGRIHEQYF. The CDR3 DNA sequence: TGTGCCAGCAGCACGACTAGCGGGAGGATCCACGAGCAGTACTTC.

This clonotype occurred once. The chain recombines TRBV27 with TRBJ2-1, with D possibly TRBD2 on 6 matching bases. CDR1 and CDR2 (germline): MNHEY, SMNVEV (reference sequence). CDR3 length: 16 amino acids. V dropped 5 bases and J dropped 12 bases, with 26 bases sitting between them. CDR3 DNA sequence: TGTGCCAGCAGTCACTCCCAGGGACTTGCGAAGGAGACGCAGTTCTTC. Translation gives CASSHSQGLAKETQFF.

Written as DNA, the CDR3 is TGTGCCAGCAGCTCAGATGGGTTCTTGGGTACGCAGTATTTT. Translating it yields CASSSDGFLGTQYF. The chain is built from TRBV11-3 and TRBJ2-3, with D uncertain. Germline loops: CDR1 SGHNT, CDR2 YENEEA. The CDR3 runs 14 residues. Trimming shortened V by 4 bases and J by 8 bases, and 16 bases separated the two germline ends.